This passage covers 21 T cell receptor beta chains from one sample sequenced in a study of T cell repertoires in cytomegalovirus infection. TCRdb called the reads again in MiXCR, with one record for every CDR3 protein. The table records 290,000 or so distinct CDR3 sequences, around 10% of them present only once. Material for sequencing was PBMCs. The receptors derive from a human donor in good health (CMV status not recorded). Some clones in this sample may be carry-over from other donors' samples.

This clonotype appeared a few times. V gene TRBV5-1 combines with J gene TRBJ1-1; possible D gene TRBD1, 6 bases. This CDR3 contains 13 residues. Germline V CDR1 and CDR2: SGHRS, YFSETQ. V lost 3 bases, J lost 5 bases, and 11 bases lay in between. The CDR3 DNA reads TGCGCCAGCAGCTCTACAGGGCGGACTGAAGCTTTCTTT. Translating gives CASSSTGRTEAFF.

This clonotype appeared many times. The chain has TRBV7-9 and TRBJ1-5; D may be TRBD1 (5 bases). The germline V gene encodes CDR1 SEHNR and CDR2 FQNEAQ (reference sequence). The CDR3 extends over 16 amino acids. The germline V and J ends were trimmed by 5 bases and 0 bases, with 14 bases remaining between them. The CDR3 DNA follows: TGTGCCAGCAGCCGGGACGGTGGGACTAGCAATCAGCCCCAGCATTTT. Protein: CASSRDGGTSNQPQHF.

This clonotype has ten or more counts. The J gene is TRBJ1-2, the V gene TRBV7-2; weak D call: TRBD1 (6 bases). Germline CDR1 is SGHTA and CDR2 is FQGNSA. The CDR3 length is 17 residues. V shed 0 bases and J shed 6 bases, with 20 bases lying between them. CDR3 coding DNA: TGTGCCAGCAGCTTAGCCCCTCTACAAGGGGGGGCCAATGGCTACACCTTC. It yields the protein CASSLAPLQGGANGYTF.

There are many counts of this clonotype. The gene calls are TRBV7-2 and TRBJ2-1; D could derive from TRBD1 or TRBD2 (7 bases each). CDR3 size: 15 residues. V shed 4 bases and J shed 6 bases, with 16 bases lying between them. The germline CDR1 and CDR2 sequences are SGHTA and FQGNSA. The CDR3 DNA is TGTGCCAGCAGCTCCCCAGGCAGGGGGGGCAATGAGCAGTTCTTC. It yields the protein CASSSPGRGGNEQFF.

Of note for this clonotype: A much larger clone lies a single base off, so this may be a read error. Because the CDR3 is missing its conserved closing phenylalanine or tryptophan, this is likely a read error. The chain uses TRBV2 and TRBJ1-2; D gene unclear. This CDR3 spans 13 amino acids. Germline loops: CDR1 SNHLY, CDR2 FYNNEI. Trimming pared 4 bases from V and 3 bases from J, leaving 9 bases between. CDR3 in DNA: TGTGCCAGCAGTGTGCCCCGGTACTATGGCTACACCTAC. This sequence encodes CASSVPRYYGYTY.

The chain uses TRBV20-1 and TRBJ2-5; 14 bases match TRBD2. This CDR3 contains 15 residues. J lost 2 bases, V lost 5 bases, and 4 bases had no gene match. Germline values: CDR1 DFQATT, CDR2 SNEGSKA (reference sequence). The CDR3 DNA is TGCAGTGCTGGGACTAGCGGGGGCCTTCAAGAGACCCAGTACTTC. It translates to CSAGTSGGLQETQYF.

The chain combines TRBV20-1 with TRBJ2-1; the D gene is possibly TRBD1 (6 bases). This CDR3 comprises 15 residues. Per germline, CDR1 DFQATT and CDR2 SNEGSKA (reference sequence). The V gene lost 0 bases and the J gene lost 3 bases, with 12 bases spanning the gap. The CDR3 loop reads CSARDGTGSYNEQFF. The CDR3 region has the DNA TGCAGTGCTAGAGATGGTACAGGGAGCTACAATGAGCAGTTCTTC.

This clonotype has ten or more counts. The V call is TRBV6-5, the J call TRBJ1-4; D may be TRBD1 (6 bases). The CDR3 runs 15 residues. CDR1 is MNHEY, CDR2 SVGAGI, per germline. V was shortened by 2 bases and J by 2 bases, with 9 bases between the two germline ends. The CDR3 protein is CASSYGGATNEKLFF. The CDR3 DNA is TGTGCCAGCAGTTACGGGGGGGCTACTAATGAAAAACTGTTTTTT.

This clonotype was picked up many times. The rearrangement uses TRBV12-5 and TRBJ2-5, with D possibly matching TRBD2 (6 bases). Germline loops: CDR1 LGHNT, CDR2 FRNRAP. The CDR3 runs to 14 residues. Trimming pared 5 bases from V and 5 bases from J, leaving 15 bases between. CDR3 sequence (DNA): TGTGCTAGTGGTCCCCGACTAGTGGCGGAGACCCAGTACTTC. Its protein product is CASGPRLVAETQYF.

This clonotype was detected many times. This chain connects TRBV6-1 to TRBJ1-5, with 12 bases matching TRBD1. With V trimmed by 6 bases and J by 5 bases, 5 bases remained unmatched. Germline V gene lookup returns CDR1 MNHNS and CDR2 SASEGT. The CDR3 length is 15 residues. This chain's CDR3 is CASSPGTGGYQPQHF. CDR3 nucleotides: TGTGCCAGCAGCCCCGGGACAGGGGGCTATCAGCCCCAGCATTTT.

Of note for this clonotype: At one boundary the junction diverges from the germline segment, which might be a read error. This sequence joins TRBV29-1 and TRBJ2-6, with a weak D call TRBD1 (5 bases). CDR1 SQVTM and CDR2 ANQGSEA come from the germline V gene. The CDR3 sequence is 16 residues long. The CDR3 sequence: CSVPGLGDNRANVPTF. The CDR3 DNA sequence: TGCAGCGTCCCAGGCCTAGGGGATAATAGGGCCAACGTCCCGACTTTC.

This clonotype came up many times. This rearrangement joins TRBV7-2 to TRBJ2-5, with TRBD2 matching over 10 bases. Germline trimming cut 2 bases from V and 1 base from J; bases unmatched to any gene: 4. The CDR3 is made up of 16 amino acids. Germline-derived CDR1 and CDR2 are SGHTA and FQGNSA. The CDR3: CASSLSSSGGQETQYF. Written as DNA, the CDR3 is TGTGCCAGCAGCTTAAGTTCTAGCGGGGGCCAAGAGACCCAGTACTTC.

The table lists this clonotype with many counts. The V call is TRBV5-1, the J call TRBJ1-1, with TRBD1 as a possible D gene (5 bases). This CDR3 has 16 amino acids. Trimming took 5 bases from V and 1 from J, leaving 18 bases between them. Looked up from germline, CDR1 is SGHRS and CDR2 is YFSETQ. This chain's CDR3 is CASRPTASKRNTEAFF. The DNA of the CDR3 is TGCGCCAGCAGACCGACAGCCTCAAAACGGAACACTGAAGCTTTCTTT. Full variable domain (outside the CDR3, taken from reference TRBV5-1 and TRBJ1-1): KAGVTQTPRYLIKTRGQQVTLSCSPISGHRSVSWYQQTPGQGLQFLFEYFSETQRNKGNFPGRFSGRQFSNSRSEMNVSTLELGDSALYLCASRPTASKRNTEAFFGQGTRLTVV.

This clonotype was seen repeatedly, ten times or more. The chain employs TRBV5-5 and TRBJ2-7; the D gene is possibly TRBD2 (6 bases). The CDR3 totals 16 residues. Per germline, CDR1 SGHKS and CDR2 YYEKEE (reference sequence). Trimming took off 4 bases at V and 2 bases at J, with 19 bases between the two ends. CDR3 coding DNA: TGTGCCAGCAGCCCCTATCTGCGGGACGGACCCTACGAGCAGTACTTC. Encoded protein: CASSPYLRDGPYEQYF.

This clonotype showed up many times. V and J are TRBV6-2 or TRBV6-3 and TRBJ2-4; 7 positions match TRBD2. The junction had 15 bases not matched to a gene; V was cut back by 5 bases and J by 2 bases. CDR1 is MNHEY and CDR2 is SVGEGT in the germline V gene. The CDR3 covers 18 residues. The CDR3 spells CASSPQGGRLIPKNIQYF. DNA of the CDR3: TGTGCCAGCAGTCCTCAGGGAGGGAGGCTCATACCCAAAAACATTCAGTACTTC.

This clonotype was detected ten times or more. The V call is TRBV18, the J call TRBJ2-3; 8 positions match TRBD2. The CDR3 is made up of 16 amino acids. Trimming took 1 base from V and 1 from J; bases not matched to a gene: 4. Per the germline V gene, CDR1 is KGHSH and CDR2 is LQKENI. The chain's CDR3 is CASSPQRGIGTDTQYF. CDR3 in DNA: TGTGCCAGCTCACCACAGCGGGGGATCGGCACAGATACGCAGTATTTT. Full variable domain (remainder filled in from reference TRBV18 and TRBJ2-3): NAGVMQNPRHLVRRRGQEARLRCSPMKGHSHVYWYRQLPEEGLKFMVYLQKENIIDESGMPKERFSAEFPKEGPSILRIQQVVRGDSAAYFCASSPQRGIGTDTQYFGPGTRLTVL.

This clonotype was observed many times. The V and J genes are TRBV12-3 or TRBV12-4 and TRBJ2-4; D gene ambiguous. There are 14 residues in the CDR3. With 6 bases removed from V and 0 bases from J, the gap between germline ends came to 9 bases. This CDR3 is CASSLRVAKNIQYF. The CDR3 DNA reads as TGTGCCAGCAGCCTACGCGTAGCCAAAAACATTCAGTACTTC.

This clonotype appeared many times. The chain employs TRBV7-8 and TRBJ1-1, with D hard to call. CDR1 SGHVS and CDR2 FQNEAQ come from the germline V gene. This CDR3 spans 12 amino acids. V lost 5 bases and J 0 bases, leaving 4 bases between the germline ends. The CDR3 reads CASSPLNTEAFF. In DNA form, the CDR3 reads TGTGCCAGCAGCCCATTGAACACTGAAGCTTTCTTT.

Note on this clonotype: At one end, the junction sequence differs from germline, possibly due to a read error. The chain joins TRBV12-3 or TRBV12-4 to TRBJ1-3; D call uncertain. The CDR3 sequence is 11 residues long. Here the CDR3 reads CADGSGNTTYF. The DNA of the CDR3 is TGTGCCGACGGCTCTGGAAACACCACATATTTT.

J is TRBJ1-2 and V is TRBV29-1, with D possibly being TRBD1 (5 bases). The CDR3 extends over 11 amino acids. The germline gives CDR1 SQVTM, CDR2 ANQGSEA. Trimming took 7 bases from V and 3 from J, leaving 9 bases between them. CDR3 protein: CSAGGDYGYTF. CDR3 bases: TGCAGCGCCGGAGGGGACTATGGCTACACCTTC.

This chain uses TRBV28 with TRBJ2-7, with 8 bases aligning to TRBD2. This CDR3 comprises 15 residues. Germline CDR1 is MDHEN and CDR2 is SYDVKM. V dropped 3 bases and J dropped 6; count of bases not matched to a gene: 10. The CDR3 coding sequence is TGTGCCAGCAGTTTCACTAGCGGAGGTTCTCGCGAGCAGTACGTC. Protein product: CASSFTSGGSREQYV.